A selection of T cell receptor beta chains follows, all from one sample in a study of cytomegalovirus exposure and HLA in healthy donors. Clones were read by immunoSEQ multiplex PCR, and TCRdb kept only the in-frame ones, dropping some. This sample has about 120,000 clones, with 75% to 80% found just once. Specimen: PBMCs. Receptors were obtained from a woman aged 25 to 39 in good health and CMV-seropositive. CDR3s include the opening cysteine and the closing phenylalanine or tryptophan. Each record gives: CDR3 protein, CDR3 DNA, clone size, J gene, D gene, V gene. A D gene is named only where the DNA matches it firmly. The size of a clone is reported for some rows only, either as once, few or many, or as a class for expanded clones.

CDR3: CASSLGMQGFHTEAFF
DNA: TGCGCCAGCAGCCTGGGGATGCAGGGCTTTCACACTGAAGCTTTCTTT
size: -
J: TRBJ1-1
D: -
V: TRBV4-3

CDR3: CASGIAGGAYGYTF
DNA: TGTGCCAGTGGAATCGCAGGGGGCGCTTATGGCTACACCTTC
size: -
J: TRBJ1-2
D: TRBD1
V: TRBV6-5

CDR3: CASSGTGYNEQFF
DNA: TGTGCCAGCAGCGGAACAGGCTACAATGAGCAGTTCTTC
size: once
J: TRBJ2-1
D: -
V: TRBV7-9

CDR3: CASSVTGTGIYGYTF
DNA: TGCGCCAGCAGCGTCACCGGGACAGGGATCTATGGCTACACCTTC
size: few
J: TRBJ1-2
D: TRBD1
V: TRBV5-1

CDR3: CASSYGLAGASYNEQFF
DNA: TGCGCCAGCAGCTATGGACTAGCGGGGGCTTCCTACAATGAGCAGTTCTTC
size: -
J: TRBJ2-1
D: TRBD2
V: TRBV5-1

CDR3: CASSDSDDTGWGIGEQFF
DNA: TGTGCCAGCAGTGACTCTGACGACACAGGGTGGGGTATTGGTGAGCAGTTCTTC
size: -
J: TRBJ2-1
D: -
V: TRBV6-4

CDR3: CASTPQGAYNEQFF
DNA: TGTGCCAGCACCCCGCAGGGGGCCTACAATGAGCAGTTCTTC
size: -
J: TRBJ2-1
D: TRBD1
V: TRBV6-5

CDR3: CASSEVELANNSPLHF
DNA: TGTGCCAGCAGTGAAGTGGAGTTGGCGAATAATTCACCCCTCCACTTT
size: few
J: TRBJ1-6
D: -
V: TRBV2

CDR3: CASSVSHGGYGYTF
DNA: TGTGCCAGCAGTGTCTCACACGGGGGCTATGGCTACACCTTC
size: few
J: TRBJ1-2
D: -
V: TRBV28

CDR3: CASSLVIGQQPGYGYTF
DNA: TGTGCCAGCAGCTTAGTCATAGGACAGCAACCAGGCTATGGCTACACCTTC
size: -
J: TRBJ1-2
D: -
V: TRBV7-2

CDR3: CASSWVSTGGASTEAFF
DNA: TGTGCCAGCAGCTGGGTCTCTACAGGGGGCGCTTCCACTGAAGCTTTCTTT
size: -
J: TRBJ1-1
D: TRBD1
V: TRBV7-8

CDR3: CASSLVSSHNSPLHF
DNA: TGTGCCAGCAGCTTGGTCAGTAGCCACAATTCACCCCTCCACTTT
size: -
J: TRBJ1-6
D: -
V: TRBV5-4

CDR3: CATSGQGIGGELFF
DNA: TGTGCCACCTCGGGACAGGGGATCGGCGGGGAGCTGTTTTTT
size: few
J: TRBJ2-2
D: TRBD1
V: TRBV6-1

CDR3: CASSQREYGGGLNEQYF
DNA: TGCGCCAGCAGCCAAAGGGAATATGGCGGGGGTTTAAACGAGCAGTACTTC
size: few
J: TRBJ2-7
D: TRBD2
V: TRBV4-1

CDR3: CASSQDLGTGFYEQYF
DNA: TGCGCCAGCAGCCAAGATTTAGGGACAGGGTTTTACGAGCAGTACTTC
size: -
J: TRBJ2-7
D: TRBD1
V: TRBV4-1

CDR3: CASSVGGLGTDTQYF
DNA: TGTGCCAGCAGCGTAGGCGGCCTCGGCACAGATACGCAGTATTTT
size: -
J: TRBJ2-3
D: -
V: TRBV9

CDR3: CASSLFGQTQYF
DNA: TGTGCCAGCAGCTTGTTTGGGCAGACCCAGTACTTC
size: -
J: TRBJ2-5
D: -
V: TRBV7-6

CDR3: CAWSVAGSSSPLHF
DNA: TGTGCCTGGAGTGTAGCAGGGTCCAGTTCACCCCTCCACTTT
size: -
J: TRBJ1-6
D: -
V: TRBV30

CDR3: CASRGDRSQPQHF
DNA: TGTGCCAGCCGGGGGGACAGGTCCCAGCCCCAGCATTTT
size: once
J: TRBJ1-5
D: TRBD1
V: TRBV28

CDR3: CASRPIGLAGKETQYF
DNA: TGTGCCAGCAGGCCTATAGGACTAGCGGGAAAAGAGACCCAGTACTTC
size: -
J: TRBJ2-5
D: TRBD2
V: TRBV27

CDR3: CASSESIPGQGYEKLFF
DNA: TGCGCCAGCAGTGAGTCTATCCCGGGACAAGGGTATGAAAAACTGTTTTTT
size: -
J: TRBJ1-4
D: -
V: TRBV10-2

CDR3: CASSEARTGGADYGYTF
DNA: TGTGCCAGCAGTGAAGCACGGACAGGGGGCGCTGACTATGGCTACACCTTC
size: medium-sized
J: TRBJ1-2
D: TRBD1
V: TRBV6-1

CDR3: CASSRGDRRYNEQFF
DNA: TGTGCCAGCAGCCGAGGGGACAGGCGGTACAATGAGCAGTTCTTC
size: -
J: TRBJ2-1
D: TRBD1
V: TRBV7-9

CDR3: CASSHDGKLFF
DNA: TGTGCCAGTAGTCACGATGGCAAACTGTTTTTT
size: -
J: TRBJ1-4
D: -
V: TRBV19

CDR3: CASSLTGQGVHTIYF
DNA: TGTGCCAGCAGTTTAACGGGACAGGGAGTCCACACCATATATTTT
size: -
J: TRBJ1-3
D: TRBD1
V: TRBV27

CDR3: CASSQTGLLQYF
DNA: TGTGCCAGCAGCCAGACGGGACTCCTGCAGTATTTT
size: -
J: TRBJ2-3
D: -
V: TRBV7-9

CDR3: CASSQEVRTTYNEQFF
DNA: TGCGCCAGCAGCCAAGAAGTGCGGACAACGTACAATGAGCAGTTCTTC
size: few
J: TRBJ2-1
D: -
V: TRBV4-3

CDR3: CASRTTGVRNYGYTF
DNA: TGTGCCAGCAGGACGACAGGGGTACGAAACTATGGCTACACCTTC
size: -
J: TRBJ1-2
D: TRBD1
V: TRBV6-1

CDR3: CASSLKGTGELFF
DNA: TGTGCCAGCAGCTTGAAGGGGACCGGGGAGCTGTTTTTT
size: -
J: TRBJ2-2
D: -
V: TRBV7-2

CDR3: CASSEQGNTEAFF
DNA: TGTGCCAGCAGCGAACAGGGGAACACTGAAGCTTTCTTT
size: -
J: TRBJ1-1
D: -
V: TRBV9

CDR3: CASRTGGMNTEAFF
DNA: TGTGCCAGCAGGACAGGGGGCATGAACACTGAAGCTTTCTTT
size: -
J: TRBJ1-1
D: TRBD1
V: TRBV28

CDR3: CSVDPLGGTEAFF
DNA: TGCAGCGTTGACCCCCTGGGGGGCACTGAAGCTTTCTTT
size: -
J: TRBJ1-1
D: -
V: TRBV29-1

CDR3: CASSQVSGMSSYEQYF
DNA: TGCGCCAGCAGCCAAGTCAGCGGGATGAGCTCCTACGAGCAGTACTTC
size: -
J: TRBJ2-7
D: TRBD2
V: TRBV4-3

CDR3: CAWGGTELVPQHF
DNA: TGTGCCTGGGGGGGGACAGAGCTAGTGCCCCAGCATTTT
size: once
J: TRBJ1-5
D: TRBD1
V: TRBV30

CDR3: CSVASGGAFGADTQYF
DNA: TGCAGCGTTGCTAGCGGGGGGGCCTTCGGGGCAGATACGCAGTATTTT
size: -
J: TRBJ2-3
D: TRBD2
V: TRBV29-1

CDR3: CAWAGSPAKPQHF
DNA: TGTGCCTGGGCAGGCAGCCCAGCAAAGCCCCAGCATTTT
size: -
J: TRBJ1-5
D: -
V: TRBV30

CDR3: CASSPTGSSYEQYF
DNA: TGTGCCAGTAGTCCGACAGGGTCCTCCTACGAGCAGTACTTC
size: -
J: TRBJ2-7
D: TRBD1
V: TRBV19

CDR3: CASSPPLGIEGVPYNEQFF
DNA: TGTGCCAGCTCACCACCGTTGGGGATAGAGGGGGTCCCCTACAATGAGCAGTTCTTC
size: -
J: TRBJ2-1
D: -
V: TRBV18

CDR3: CASSLDGTTEAFF
DNA: TGTGCCAGCAGCTTAGATGGGACAACGGAAGCTTTCTTT
size: -
J: TRBJ1-1
D: -
V: TRBV11-3

CDR3: CASSVRGHGNEQFF
DNA: TGTGCCAGCAGCGTCAGGGGGCATGGGAATGAGCAGTTCTTC
size: -
J: TRBJ2-1
D: TRBD1
V: TRBV9

CDR3: CATSIGLAGVEQETQYF
DNA: TGTGCCACCAGCATCGGACTAGCGGGGGTCGAACAAGAGACCCAGTACTTC
size: -
J: TRBJ2-5
D: TRBD2
V: TRBV15

CDR3: CASSERPRGQAFATNEKLFF
DNA: TGTGCCAGCAGTGAACGACCCAGGGGACAGGCATTTGCAACTAATGAAAAACTGTTTTTT
size: few
J: TRBJ1-4
D: TRBD1
V: TRBV6-1

CDR3: CASSYQKGTVGNTIYF
DNA: TGTGCCAGCAGTTACCAAAAAGGGACAGTTGGAAACACCATATATTTT
size: few
J: TRBJ1-3
D: TRBD1
V: TRBV6-6

CDR3: CASSQTLRGDYNEQFF
DNA: TGCGCCAGCAGCCAGACCCTCAGGGGCGACTACAATGAGCAGTTCTTC
size: -
J: TRBJ2-1
D: -
V: TRBV4-3

CDR3: CASSRGEDPYTQYF
DNA: TGCGCCAGCAGCCGGGGAGAGGACCCGTATACGCAGTATTTT
size: once
J: TRBJ2-3
D: -
V: TRBV4-1

CDR3: CASRVLGQKQFF
DNA: TGTGCCAGCAGGGTCTTGGGACAGAAGCAGTTCTTC
size: -
J: TRBJ2-1
D: TRBD1
V: TRBV27

CDR3: CASSAPQGIYTEAFF
DNA: TGTGCCAGCAGTGCCCCCCAGGGGATTTACACTGAAGCTTTCTTT
size: -
J: TRBJ1-1
D: -
V: TRBV25-1

CDR3: CAAKITSGGDFYEQYF
DNA: TGTGCCGCAAAAATCACTAGCGGGGGGGACTTCTACGAGCAGTACTTC
size: -
J: TRBJ2-7
D: TRBD2
V: TRBV11-2

CDR3: CASNRQGEGYTF
DNA: TGTGCCAGTAACCGACAGGGAGAGGGCTACACCTTC
size: few
J: TRBJ1-2
D: TRBD1
V: TRBV19

CDR3: CATSRGLTGTGGTEAFF
DNA: TGTGCCACCAGCAGGGGGCTGACCGGGACAGGGGGCACTGAAGCTTTCTTT
size: -
J: TRBJ1-1
D: TRBD1
V: TRBV15

CDR3: CAWSVAGPYEQYF
DNA: TGTGCCTGGAGTGTTGCCGGTCCCTACGAGCAGTACTTC
size: -
J: TRBJ2-7
D: -
V: TRBV30

CDR3: CASSSRTSTDTQYF
DNA: TGTGCCAGCAGCTCACGGACTAGCACAGATACGCAGTATTTT
size: -
J: TRBJ2-3
D: -
V: TRBV13

CDR3: CASSPHKNANEKLFF
DNA: TGTGCCAGCAGCCCTCACAAGAATGCTAATGAAAAACTGTTTTTT
size: -
J: TRBJ1-4
D: -
V: TRBV9

CDR3: CASSLTPPHRFSHYGYTF
DNA: TGTGCCAGCAGTTTGACACCTCCACACAGGTTTTCTCACTATGGCTACACCTTC
size: once
J: TRBJ1-2
D: -
V: TRBV28